This T cell receptor beta chain emerged from a study of early T cells in non-severe SARS-CoV-2 infection (dated by TCRdb to the early 2020s). With regard to the full study: Bulk RNA from unsorted whole blood was used for TCR sequencing, so alpha and beta chains could not be paired.

Receptor libraries were prepared by 5' RACE. This sample was sequenced with a NextSeq 500. The TCR library protocol attached unique molecular identifiers to individual cDNA molecules to correct for sequencing error and PCR bias. Sequencing covered both TCR alpha and beta chains, and within each sample the abundances of alpha and beta sequences were tightly co-correlated. As for how the authors treated the data: Decombinator V4 was used to annotate TCR sequences for V gene, J gene and CDR3. Expanded TCRs were defined as changing significantly between any two time points under a Poisson model with p below 0.0001. TCR abundances were normalised to the total number of TCRs sequenced per sample and expressed as counts per million. MAIT TCRs were defined by TRAV1-2 paired with TRAJ12, TRAJ20 or TRAJ33, and iNKT TCRs by TRAV10 paired with TRAJ18. A search of VDJdb, accessed on 1 November 2021, was run for TCRs annotated to CMV, EBV and SARS-CoV-2, with TCRs annotated for multiple antigens excluded. Starting from the raw public reads, TCRdb applied fastp trimming at Q25, assembled clones with MiXCR and retained in-frame beta chains. Each entry merges the rows of one CDR3 protein and shows their most common DNA and genes. TCRdb, not the original authors, processed these V and J calls. The sample yields approximately 50,000 distinct CDR3 sequences; 7.5% to 10% were counted once. Together, the top ten hold 14% to 15% of the sample.

What the work shows at the level of the full study, not this receptor alone: VDJdb matching was skewed toward anti-spike CD8 responses and likely underestimated virus-specific expansions by missing private and CD4 specificities.

About this clonotype: No antigen is known for it. Per-base quality was not reported, and no clone a single base away is much larger than it.

This was a case-control study nested in a cohort of healthcare workers in London, UK, who had nasopharyngeal swab PCR tests and blood samples taken every week. Between 23 and 31 March 2020, the week of the UK lockdown, healthcare workers were enrolled and then followed up weekly for as long as 16 weeks. The CDR3 numbers 14 residues from cysteine through phenylalanine. The kept DNA is CDR3 alone, 42 bases in frame from the first base. CDR1 SGHTA and CDR2 FQGNSA are derived from the germline V gene. V is shortened by 5 bases, J by 5 bases, and the region joining them spans 15 bases. This clonotype was obtained from an adult who was a healthcare worker with PCR-confirmed SARS-CoV-2 infection or an uninfected control (not recorded which). The receptor chain draws on TRBV7-2 and TRBJ1-2; matching of 6 bases hints at TRBD1 as the D gene. Sample: whole blood. The DNA reads TGTGCCAGCAGCGGGGGGCGGACAGCGTATGGCTACACCTTC. Translated, this is CASSGGRTAYGYTF. Supplemented by the reference TRBV7-2 and TRBJ1-2 proteins around the CDR3, the complete variable domain is GAGVSQSPSNKVTEKGKDVELRCDPISGHTALYWYRQSLGQGLEFLIYFQGNSAPDKSGLPSDRFSAERTGGSVSTLTIQRTQQEDSAVYLCASSGGRTAYGYTFGSGTRLTVV.